The rows below give T cell receptor beta chains drawn from one sample of a study of blood T cell repertoires in COVID-19. Produced via immunoSEQ multiplex PCR; TCRdb's table is partial and in-frame only. Here the sample spans 150,000 to 250,000 clones, approximately 85% being singletons. Sequenced: PBMCs or T cells enriched from blood (not recorded which). These receptors were obtained from a man aged 35 to 55 who had recovered from COVID-19. The CDR3 runs from the conserved cysteine through the conserved F or W. D genes are given only for firm matches. The size field is filled for only some rows; it gives once, few, many or a size class.

V gene	D gene	clone size	CDR3 length	J gene	CDR3 DNA	CDR3 protein
TRBV19	TRBD2	-	16	TRBJ2-1	TGTGCCAGTATTTCCCCCGGACTAGCGGGGGGGAATGAGCAGTTCTTC	CASISPGLAGGNEQFF
TRBV19	TRBD1	-	15	TRBJ1-2	TGTGCCAGTAGTAGGGGGACAGGGGGAGGCTATGGCTACACCTTC	CASSRGTGGGYGYTF
TRBV29-1	TRBD1	-	13	TRBJ1-1	TGCAGCGTTGAAGGCCAGGGGGCGTCTGAAGCTTTCTTT	CSVEGQGASEAFF
TRBV30	-	once	10	TRBJ2-1	TGTGCCATGGACGGGAACGAGCAGTTCTTC	CAMDGNEQFF
TRBV30	-	once	17	TRBJ2-1	TGTGCCTGGAGTGGGGACAGCCCGGGAGAGCGCTACAATGAGCAGTTCTTC	CAWSGDSPGERYNEQFF
TRBV29-1	-	-	11	TRBJ2-7	TGCAGCGTTGGGCGTGGCGGCGAGCAGTACTTC	CSVGRGGEQYF
TRBV7-2	TRBD2	-	15	TRBJ2-2	TGTGCCAGCAGCCCCTATAGCGGGATAGTCGGGGAGCTGTTTTTT	CASSPYSGIVGELFF
TRBV12-3/TRBV12-4	TRBD1	-	13	TRBJ1-4	TGTGCCAGCAGTCCAGGTCAGGGGGGAAAACTGTTTTTT	CASSPGQGGKLFF
TRBV2	-	-	16	TRBJ1-3	TGTGCCAGCACCCGGGAGTGGGCATTCTCTGGAAACACCATATATTTT	CASTREWAFSGNTIYF
TRBV7-9	TRBD1	-	14	TRBJ1-1	TGTGCCAGCATCCCAGGACAGGGTCCCACTGAAGCTTTCTTT	CASIPGQGPTEAFF
TRBV7-2	TRBD1	-	16	TRBJ1-2	TGTGCCAGCAGCTTGACCCCCTTACAGGGGGCCCATGGCTACACCTTC	CASSLTPLQGAHGYTF
TRBV30	-	few	12	TRBJ1-1	TGTGCCTGGAGTCAACAGAACACTGAAGCTTTCTTT	CAWSQQNTEAFF
TRBV7-2	TRBD1	once	15	TRBJ2-5	TGTGCCAGCAGCATAAGACAGGGACCGAAGGAGACCCAGTACTTC	CASSIRQGPKETQYF
TRBV4-1	TRBD2	-	15	TRBJ2-1	TGCGCCAGCAGCCAACCGGGACTAGCGGGCAATGAGCAGTTCTTC	CASSQPGLAGNEQFF
TRBV28	TRBD2	-	15	TRBJ2-7	TGTGCCAGCAGTCAACTAGCGGGAGATGACTACGAGCAGTACTTC	CASSQLAGDDYEQYF
TRBV15	-	-	15	TRBJ2-7	TGTGCCACCAGCAGAGATGCACGAGGGGGCTACGAGCAGTACTTC	CATSRDARGGYEQYF
TRBV6-5	-	-	14	TRBJ2-2	TGTGCCAGCACGGATCCCGGAGGCACCGGGGAGCTGTTTTTT	CASTDPGGTGELFF
TRBV2	TRBD1	-	15	TRBJ2-3	TGTGCCAGCAGTCCCACAGGGGGCAGCACAGATACGCAGTATTTT	CASSPTGGSTDTQYF
TRBV24-1	TRBD2	-	16	TRBJ2-3	TGTGCCACCAGTTTTGCACGGGGGGACTATACAGATACGCAGTATTTT	CATSFARGDYTDTQYF
TRBV5-8	-	-	13	TRBJ1-5	TGTGCCAGCAGCTACAGGGGCAATCAGCCCCAGCATTTT	CASSYRGNQPQHF
TRBV5-8	TRBD2	-	16	TRBJ2-2	TGTGCCAGCAGCTCGGGACTACAATCGAACACCGGGGAGCTGTTTTTT	CASSSGLQSNTGELFF
TRBV7-6	-	-	16	TRBJ2-2	TGTGCCAGCAGCTTAGCGTGGAGCAGTAACACCGGGGAGCTGTTTTTT	CASSLAWSSNTGELFF
TRBV30	-	-	12	TRBJ1-2	TGTGCCTGGGACCGAGCTAACTATGGCTACACCTTC	CAWDRANYGYTF
TRBV3-1/TRBV3-2	-	-	12	TRBJ2-7	TGTGCCAGCAGCCTTAAAAACTACGAGCAGTACTTC	CASSLKNYEQYF
TRBV6-1	-	-	16	TRBJ1-6	TGTGCCAGCAGTGATCTACAGGGTTCCTATAATTCACCCCTCCACTTT	CASSDLQGSYNSPLHF